The 14 T cell receptor beta chains below all came from one sample that was sequenced in a study of graft-versus-host responses after intestinal transplantation. Sequencing was performed with immunoSEQ multiplex PCR; in TCRdb, only in-frame clones are kept and a portion is missing. The sample comprises some 100,000 clones, 92% of which are singletons, and roughly 0.07% rests with the top ten. No cognate antigen is known for these TCRs. The material sequenced was unstimulated CD8+ T cells sorted from spleen or lymph node cells, taken before transplant. The receptors derive from a human donor who was the organ donor for an intestinal transplant.

The chain carries TRBV4-2 and TRBJ2-5, with D unresolved. This CDR3 comprises 15 residues. Trimming took off 0 bases at V and 0 bases at J, with 8 bases between the two ends. Germline V gives CDR1 LGHNA, CDR2 YNFKEQ. In DNA form, the CDR3 reads TGTGCCAGCAGCCAAGATCTAACTGACCAAGAGACCCAGTACTTC. It is translated as CASSQDLTDQETQYF.

The V gene is TRBV15, the J gene TRBJ2-1; 8 bases line up with TRBD2. Germline trimming cut 0 bases from V and 5 bases from J; bases unmatched to any gene: 3. From germline, CDR1 is LNHNV and CDR2 YYDKDF (reference sequence). This CDR3 has 15 residues. CDR3 in DNA: TGTGCCACCAGCAGAGAGACTAGCGCCAACAATGAGCAGTTCTTC. It yields the protein CATSRETSANNEQFF.

CDR3 region: CATSRVRQGLFYEQYF. DNA of the CDR3: TGTGCCACCAGCAGAGTTAGACAGGGGTTGTTCTACGAGCAGTACTTC. V usage is TRBV15 and J usage is TRBJ2-7, with 8 bases matching TRBD1. The ends lost 1 base at V and 3 bases at J; junction bases unmatched: 8. The CDR3 is 16 amino acids. CDR1 is LNHNV and CDR2 is YYDKDF in the germline V gene (reference sequence). Variable domain in full (rest from reference TRBV15 and TRBJ2-7): DAMVIQNPRYQVTQFGKPVTLSCSQTLNHNVMYWYQQKSSQAPKLLFHYYDKDFNNEADTPDNFQSRRPNTSFCFLDIRSPGLGDTAMYLCATSRVRQGLFYEQYFGPGTRLTVT.

This rearrangement joins TRBV7-6 to TRBJ2-1; D is perhaps TRBD1 (5 bases). Between the trimmed V and J ends, which lost 3 bases and 0 bases, there was a span of 15 bases. CDR3 length: 17 residues. Germline lookup yields CDR1 SGHVS and CDR2 FNYEAQ. CDR3 region: CASSLTSFGASYNEQFF. The CDR3 DNA follows: TGTGCCAGCAGCTTGACATCTTTTGGGGCCTCCTACAATGAGCAGTTCTTC.

This clone occurred once. The rearrangement joins TRBV13 to TRBJ1-1; 8 nucleotides line up with TRBD1. The junction had 13 bases not matched to a gene; V was cut back by 4 bases and J by 6 bases. CDR1 is PRHDT, CDR2 FYEKMQ, per germline (reference sequence). This CDR3 spans 16 amino acids. The CDR3 DNA sequence: TGTGCCAGCAGCTCCTCTGGACAGGGAAAGGGCGCTGAAGCTTTCTTT. Protein: CASSSSGQGKGAEAFF.

This clone has a single count. The genes are TRBV25-1 and TRBJ2-6, with TRBD1 identical over 8 bases. CDR1 and CDR2 (germline): MGHDK, SYGVNS. This CDR3 is built from 18 residues. The V and J ends lost 5 bases and 0 bases, in that order; junction bases with no gene match: 9. CDR3 sequence: CASSPRTGLDSGANVLTF. The CDR3 DNA reads as TGTGCCAGCAGTCCACGGACAGGGCTCGACTCTGGGGCCAACGTCCTGACTTTC.

This rearrangement joins TRBV7-6 to TRBJ1-6; the D gene is possibly TRBD1 (6 bases). The germline V gene encodes CDR1 SGHVS and CDR2 FNYEAQ. The CDR3 extends over 16 amino acids. The V gene lost 6 bases and the J gene lost 10 bases, with 22 bases spanning the gap. The CDR3 protein is CASSPKGDASGSPLHF. DNA of the CDR3: TGTGCCAGCAGTCCGAAGGGGGACGCCAGTGGGTCACCCCTCCACTTT.

The V and J genes are TRBV28 and TRBJ2-7; tentatively, D is TRBD2 (5 bases). Germline V gene data show CDR1 as MDHEN and CDR2 as SYDVKM. The CDR3 is 15 amino acids. The V and J ends lost 6 bases and 0 bases respectively, with 15 bases between them. CDR3 amino acids: CASSLARRSSYEQYF. Here the CDR3 DNA reads TGTGCCAGCAGCCTAGCCCGGCGGAGCTCCTACGAGCAGTACTTC.

The chain carries TRBV7-3 and TRBJ2-5, with D perhaps TRBD2 (6 bases). The assigned J gene may be wrong: the sequence end matches TRBJ2-7 better. The CDR3 runs 13 residues. The germline V gene has CDR1 SGHTA and CDR2 FQGTGA. CDR3: CASSISGDYEQYF. The CDR3 nucleotides are TGTGCCAGCAGCATCTCGGGGGACTACGAGCAGTACTTC.

The rearrangement links TRBV2 to TRBJ1-1; 8 positions agree with TRBD1. The CDR3 contains 16 residues. With 4 bases clipped from V and 3 bases from J, the junction kept 10 bases outside the gene matches. Looked up from germline, CDR1 is SNHLY and CDR2 is FYNNEI. Written as DNA, the CDR3 is TGTGCCAGCAGTGTTGGACAGGGAAGGGTGGACACTGAAGCTTTCTTT. Its translation is CASSVGQGRVDTEAFF. The full variable domain, rest sourced from reference TRBV2 and TRBJ1-1, is EPEVTQTPSHQVTQMGQEVILRCVPISNHLYFYWYRQILGQKVEFLVSFYNNEISEKSEIFDDQFSVERPDGSNFTLKIRSTKLEDSAMYFCASSVGQGRVDTEAFFGQGTRLTVV.

This rearrangement joins TRBV28 to TRBJ1-1; possible D gene TRBD1, 5 bases. This CDR3 has 14 amino acids. V was shortened by 5 bases and J by 1 base, with 11 bases between the two germline ends. Germline V gene data show CDR1 as MDHEN and CDR2 as SYDVKM. This CDR3 is CASSDWGGNTEAFF. CDR3 DNA sequence: TGTGCCAGCAGTGACTGGGGGGGGAACACTGAAGCTTTCTTT.

J is TRBJ2-7 and V is TRBV28; D unclear. The CDR3 loop spans 13 amino acids. V lost 8 bases, J lost 0 bases, and 11 bases lay in between. The germline V gene encodes CDR1 MDHEN and CDR2 SYDVKM. CDR3 residues: CASHPSSSYEQYF. DNA for the CDR3: TGTGCCAGCCACCCCTCCAGCTCCTACGAGCAGTACTTC.

This CDR3 is CASSLGPGNWNEKLFF. CDR3 nucleotides: TGTGCCAGCAGCTTAGGCCCGGGGAACTGGAATGAAAAACTGTTTTTT. The rearrangement links TRBV11-1 to TRBJ1-4; D gene uncertain. Between the trimmed V and J ends, which lost 1 base and 5 bases, there was a span of 14 bases. The CDR3 length is 16 residues. Germline CDR1 SGHAT, CDR2 FQDESV (reference sequence). Drawing the rest from reference TRBV11-1 and TRBJ1-4, the complete variable domain is EAEVAQSPRYKITEKSQAVAFWCDPISGHATLYWYRQILGQGPELLVQFQDESVVDDSQLPKDRFSAERLKGVDSTLKIQPAELGDSAMYLCASSLGPGNWNEKLFFGSGTQLSVL.

V gene TRBV29-1 combines with J gene TRBJ2-2; 7 nucleotides match TRBD2. Losses at the gene ends were 7 bases for V and 1 base for J; bases not matched to a gene: 9. The CDR3 spans 15 residues. The germline CDR1 and CDR2 sequences are SQVTM and ANQGSEA. Here the CDR3 reads CSARLADGNTGELFF. The CDR3, as DNA: TGCAGCGCGCGTCTAGCGGACGGGAACACCGGGGAGCTGTTTTTT.